This T cell receptor (beta chain) was obtained from a study of technical replicates of blood from a handful of donors. Here immunoSEQ multiplex PCR was the method, and the copy in TCRdb shows in-frame clones only, minus some. The top ten hold 0.12% to 0.15% of the sample, which has tens of thousands of clones, 98% seen once. Germline CDR1 and CDR2: LGHNA and YNFKEQ. CDR3 length equals 15 residues. V was clipped by 2 bases and J by 5 bases, with 12 bases between them. This clonotype was obtained from a human donor in good health. Sequencing was carried out using T cells isolated from PBMCs. The chain couples TRBV4-2 to TRBJ2-2; D is undetermined. CDR3 protein: CASSQQTRGTGELFF. CDR3 nucleotides: TGTGCCAGCAGCCAACAAACGAGAGGTACCGGGGAGCTGTTTTTT.